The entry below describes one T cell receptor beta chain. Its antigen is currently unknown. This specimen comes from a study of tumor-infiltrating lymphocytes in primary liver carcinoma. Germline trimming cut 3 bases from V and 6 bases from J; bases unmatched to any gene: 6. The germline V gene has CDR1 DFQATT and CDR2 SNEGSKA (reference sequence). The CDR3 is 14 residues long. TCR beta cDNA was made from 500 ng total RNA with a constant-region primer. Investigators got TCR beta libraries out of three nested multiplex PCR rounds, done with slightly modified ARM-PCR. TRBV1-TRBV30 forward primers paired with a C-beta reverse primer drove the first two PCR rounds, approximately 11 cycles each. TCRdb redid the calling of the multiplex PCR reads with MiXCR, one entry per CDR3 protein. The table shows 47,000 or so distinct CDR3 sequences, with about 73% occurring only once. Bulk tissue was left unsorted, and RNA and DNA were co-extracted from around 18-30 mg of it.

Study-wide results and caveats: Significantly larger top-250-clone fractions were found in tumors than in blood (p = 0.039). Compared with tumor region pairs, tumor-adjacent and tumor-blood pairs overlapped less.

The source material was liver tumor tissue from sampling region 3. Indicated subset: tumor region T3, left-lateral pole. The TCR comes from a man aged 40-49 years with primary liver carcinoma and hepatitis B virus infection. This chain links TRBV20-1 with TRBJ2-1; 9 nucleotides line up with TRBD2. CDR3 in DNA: TGCAGTGCTAGGACTAGCGGAGGCGGCAATGAGCAGTTCTTC. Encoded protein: CSARTSGGGNEQFF.